The 27 T cell receptor beta chains in this list originate from one sample, sequenced in a study of neurological immune-mediated disorders. TCRdb independently ran MiXCR on the 5' RACE reads; one entry per CDR3 protein. Of approximately 30,000 distinct CDR3 sequences listed, about 7% are singletons. Sequenced sample: PBMCs. These receptors came from a woman between 50 and 59 years old in good health.

This clonotype is medium-sized by share. CDR3 nucleotide sequence: TGTGCCAGCAGTGAACGGGAGGGAAACACCATATATTTT. Translated, it gives CASSEREGNTIYF. The chain combines TRBV2 with TRBJ1-3; D is unclear. V lost 2 bases and J 4 bases, leaving 6 bases between the germline ends. This CDR3 has 13 amino acids. Germline-derived CDR1 and CDR2 are SNHLY and FYNNEI.

This clonotype was picked up many times. The rearrangement joins TRBV12-3 or TRBV12-4 to TRBJ2-3, with 13 positions matching TRBD2. Trimming took 3 bases from V and 4 from J; bases not matched to a gene: 4. There are 16 residues in the CDR3. In DNA form, the CDR3 reads TGTGCCAGCAGTTTCGGACTAGCGGGAGTTTCAGATACGCAGTATTTT. Amino acids: CASSFGLAGVSDTQYF.

This clonotype was seen at least ten times. The CDR3 loop reads CSVEVSAGGQFF. The CDR3 DNA reads TGCAGCGTTGAAGTTTCAGCGGGGGGGCAGTTCTTC. V gene TRBV29-1 combines with J gene TRBJ2-1; 9 bases are a match to TRBD2. The trim removed 1 base at V and 12 bases at J, leaving 4 bases unmatched. This CDR3 has 12 amino acids. The germline V gene has CDR1 SQVTM and CDR2 ANQGSEA.

This clonotype was picked up many times. The chain is built from TRBV12-3 or TRBV12-4 and TRBJ1-5; TRBD1 might be the D (6 bases). This CDR3 spans 14 amino acids. V was pared by 6 bases and J by 7 bases, with 16 bases between. CDR3 protein: CASSPAGVGQPQHF. The CDR3 nucleotides are TGTGCCAGCAGCCCCGCAGGGGTGGGGCAGCCCCAGCATTTT.

The table lists this clonotype with many counts. The V call is TRBV7-2, the J call TRBJ2-1; possible D gene TRBD1, 6 bases. The CDR3 sequence is 14 residues long. Per germline, CDR1 SGHTA and CDR2 FQGNSA. V gave up 0 bases and J gave up 7 bases, with 10 bases separating them. The CDR3 DNA follows: TGTGCCAGCAGCTTAGCGGCAGGGGCAAATGAGCAGTTCTTC. The encoded protein is CASSLAAGANEQFF.

This clonotype was seen at least ten times. The chain carries TRBV5-5 and TRBJ1-3; D is possibly TRBD1 (6 bases). The CDR3 has 17 residues. V was shortened by 1 base and J by 0 bases, with 14 bases between the two germline ends. Germline CDR1 and CDR2: SGHKS and YYEKEE (reference sequence). The CDR3 DNA is TGTGCCAGCAGCTTGAAACCCGGACAGCTCTCTGGAAACACCATATATTTT. It specifies CASSLKPGQLSGNTIYF. Using reference TRBV5-5 and TRBJ1-3 for the parts outside the CDR3, the full variable domain is DAGVTQSPTHLIKTRGQQVTLRCSPISGHKSVSWYQQVLGQGPQFIFQYYEKEERGRGNFPDRFSARQFPNYSSELNVNALLLGDSALYLCASSLKPGQLSGNTIYFGEGSWLTVV.

This clonotype has a count of ten or more. This chain uses TRBV7-2 with TRBJ2-7; no reliable D call. There are 12 residues in the CDR3. The germline V gene encodes CDR1 SGHTA and CDR2 FQGNSA. V dropped 6 bases and J dropped 2 bases, with 8 bases sitting between them. In DNA, the CDR3 is TGTGCCAGCAGTTTTGCCACCTACGAGCAGTACTTC. Translated, it gives CASSFATYEQYF. The entire variable domain, with the rest obtained from reference TRBV7-2 and TRBJ2-7, is as follows: GAGVSQSPSNKVTEKGKDVELRCDPISGHTALYWYRQSLGQGLEFLIYFQGNSAPDKSGLPSDRFSAERTGGSVSTLTIQRTQQEDSAVYLCASSFATYEQYFGPGTRLTVT.

This clonotype was seen ten or more times. The gene calls are TRBV5-1 and TRBJ1-2; D gene ambiguous. Germline assignment: CDR1 SGHRS and CDR2 YFSETQ. The CDR3 runs to 14 residues. The V and J ends lost 0 bases and 6 bases respectively, with 12 bases between them. CDR3 residues: CASSLDGGVNGYTF. DNA of the CDR3: TGCGCCAGCAGCTTGGATGGTGGTGTTAATGGCTACACCTTC.

This clonotype was seen at least ten times. The chain carries TRBV29-1 and TRBJ2-7; D ambiguous. Germline CDR1 reads SQVTM; CDR2 reads ANQGSEA. Between the trimmed V and J ends, which lost 4 bases and 4 bases, there was a span of 8 bases. CDR3 length equals 11 residues. The CDR3 DNA follows: TGCAGCGTTGTGGTTATTTACGAGCAGTACTTC. Protein: CSVVVIYEQYF.

This clonotype has a count of ten or more. V gene TRBV20-1 combines with J gene TRBJ2-5; perhaps D is TRBD1 or TRBD2 (5 bases each). Germline V gene lookup returns CDR1 DFQATT and CDR2 SNEGSKA (reference sequence). CDR3 length equals 12 residues. V was pared by 6 bases and J by 5 bases, with 13 bases between. The CDR3 DNA is TGCAGTGCCCCCGGGGCGTTTGAGACCCAGTACTTC. Its protein is CSAPGAFETQYF.

There are many counts of this clonotype. This chain links TRBV7-2 with TRBJ1-5; 10 bases map to TRBD1. Trimming took 4 bases from V and 7 from J; bases not matched to a gene: 7. CDR3 length equals 15 residues. The germline V gene has CDR1 SGHTA and CDR2 FQGNSA. CDR3 residues: CASSWTGGDRQPQHF. The CDR3 DNA reads TGTGCCAGCAGCTGGACAGGGGGAGATCGACAGCCCCAGCATTTT.

This clonotype was seen ten or more times. The V gene is TRBV7-2, the J gene TRBJ1-1, with D hard to call. Trimming removed 6 bases at V and 5 bases at J, with 13 bases between. This CDR3 region has 13 residues. The germline V gene has CDR1 SGHTA and CDR2 FQGNSA. Here the CDR3 reads CASSFGAGTEAFF. The CDR3 DNA reads as TGTGCCAGCAGTTTCGGTGCGGGGACTGAAGCTTTCTTT.

The chain has TRBV20-1 and TRBJ1-1, with D perhaps TRBD1 (5 bases). This CDR3 is built from 13 residues. Trimming removed 7 bases at V and 9 bases at J, with 21 bases between. CDR1 DFQATT and CDR2 SNEGSKA come from the germline V gene (reference sequence). CDR3: CSVAIQGGPKAFF. For the CDR3, the DNA is TGCAGTGTTGCAATCCAGGGAGGTCCTAAAGCTTTCTTT.

This clonotype has a count of ten or more. This rearrangement joins TRBV20-1 to TRBJ2-1; 8 bases agree with TRBD1. V lost 3 bases to trimming and J lost 4 bases; unmatched junction nucleotides: 23. The germline V gene encodes CDR1 DFQATT and CDR2 SNEGSKA (reference sequence). The CDR3 is 20 amino acids. The CDR3 sequence is CSASVSGQGIYREYYNEQFF. CDR3 in DNA: TGCAGTGCTAGCGTATCTGGACAGGGAATCTATCGGGAGTATTACAATGAGCAGTTCTTC.

This clonotype was picked up a small number of times. The V and J genes are TRBV5-1 and TRBJ2-2; no clear D gene. The CDR3 runs to 14 residues. From germline, CDR1 is SGHRS and CDR2 YFSETQ. V was cut by 1 base and J by 7 bases, with 11 bases left in between. The CDR3 DNA follows: TGCGCCAGCAGCTTGTCGTTGGGGATCGGGGAGCTGTTTTTT. It encodes CASSLSLGIGELFF.

This clonotype occurred many times. The V and J genes are TRBV5-5 and TRBJ1-6, with a possible D match to TRBD1 (5 bases). The germline V gene has CDR1 SGHKS and CDR2 YYEKEE (reference sequence). This CDR3 region has 14 residues. The V end was cut by 0 bases, the J end by 7 bases, with 8 bases between. DNA of the CDR3: TGTGCCAGCAGCTTGGGACAGAGGAATTCACCCCTCCACTTT. Protein product: CASSLGQRNSPLHF.

This clonotype was seen ten or more times. The CDR3 here is CASSLEGAGKKAFF. In DNA, the CDR3 is TGTGCCAGCAGCTTGGAGGGGGCCGGGAAAAAAGCTTTCTTT. V and J are TRBV5-6 and TRBJ1-1; 7 nucleotides match TRBD1. V lost 0 bases to trimming and J lost 9 bases; unmatched junction nucleotides: 8. CDR1 and CDR2 (germline): SGHDT, YYEEEE. The CDR3 has 14 residues.

This clonotype was seen ten or more times. The chain combines TRBV24-1 with TRBJ2-3, with 7 bases that match TRBD2. The CDR3 sequence is 15 residues long. CDR1 is KGHDR and CDR2 is SFDVKD in the germline V gene. The ends lost 3 bases at V and 3 bases at J; junction bases unmatched: 5. The CDR3: CATSDGAGLTDTQYF. The CDR3 coding sequence is TGTGCCACCAGTGATGGAGCGGGATTGACAGATACGCAGTATTTT.

This clonotype was observed at least ten times. The CDR3 region has the DNA TGCAGTGCTGGGGGGGGACAGGGGGCTATGTCGGGTGTTGAGCAGTTCTTC. Its protein is CSAGGGQGAMSGVEQFF. The chain links TRBV20-1 to TRBJ2-1, with 12 bases identical to TRBD1. CDR1 and CDR2 (germline): DFQATT, SNEGSKA (reference sequence). V lost 5 bases to trimming and J lost 9 bases; unmatched junction nucleotides: 17. The length of the CDR3 is 17 residues.

In its sample, this clonotype was seen many times. The gene calls are TRBV5-1 and TRBJ1-6; 7 bases are a match to TRBD1. The CDR3 consists of 15 residues. The V segment lost 1 base and the J segment 10 bases; nucleotides outside the gene matches: 8. Germline lookup yields CDR1 SGHRS and CDR2 YFSETQ. CDR3 DNA sequence: TGCGCCAGCAGCTTGATGGAGGGGGCAAACTCACCCCTCCACTTT. Translating it yields CASSLMEGANSPLHF.

This clonotype was seen repeatedly, ten times or more. For the CDR3, the DNA is TGCGCCAGCAGCTTGGTGGGACCCCTGGGGACTGGGGCCAACGTCCTGACTTTC. This encodes CASSLVGPLGTGANVLTF. V usage is TRBV5-1 and J usage is TRBJ2-6; the D gene could be TRBD1 or TRBD2 (5 bases each). Germline-derived CDR1 and CDR2 are SGHRS and YFSETQ. V lost 0 bases to trimming and J lost 2 bases, with 15 bases between them. This CDR3 region has 18 residues.

This clonotype was detected many times. The rearrangement joins TRBV28 to TRBJ2-2; the D gene is possibly TRBD1 (5 bases). The CDR3 length is 15 residues. V lost 6 bases and J lost 3, with 14 bases in between. Germline CDR1 MDHEN, CDR2 SYDVKM. In DNA, the CDR3 is TGTGCCAGCAGACACAGGCTTTGGGACACCGGGGAGCTGTTTTTT. This sequence encodes CASRHRLWDTGELFF. Filled out from reference TRBV28 and TRBJ2-2, the complete variable domain reads DVKVTQSSRYLVKRTGEKVFLECVQDMDHENMFWYRQDPGLGLRLIYFSYDVKMKEKGDIPEGYSVSREKKERFSLILESASTNQTSMYLCASRHRLWDTGELFFGEGSRLTVL.

This clonotype was counted many times. The V call is TRBV7-3, the J call TRBJ1-1; no firm D call. The V gene lost 1 base and the J gene lost 2 bases, with 5 bases spanning the gap. CDR1 and CDR2 from the germline V gene are SGHTA and FQGTGA. The CDR3 sequence is 13 residues long. CDR3 residues: CASSLNGNTEAFF. CDR3 nucleotide sequence: TGTGCCAGCAGCTTAAATGGAAACACTGAAGCTTTCTTT. Combining the CDR3 with reference TRBV7-3 and TRBJ1-1 gives the whole variable domain GAGVSQTPSNKVTEKGKYVELRCDPISGHTALYWYRQSLGQGPEFLIYFQGTGAADDSGLPNDRFFAVRPEGSVSTLKIQRTERGDSAVYLCASSLNGNTEAFFGQGTRLTVV.

This clonotype was observed at least ten times. The rearrangement uses TRBV5-1 and TRBJ2-2; D call uncertain. Germline CDR1 reads SGHRS; CDR2 reads YFSETQ. Trimming took off 0 bases at V and 6 bases at J, with 12 bases between the two ends. The CDR3 totals 15 residues. This CDR3 is CASSLASRTAGELFF. CDR3 bases: TGCGCCAGCAGCTTGGCCTCCCGGACGGCCGGGGAGCTGTTTTTT.

This clonotype was found many times. The chain is built from TRBV29-1 and TRBJ2-3; D is perhaps TRBD1 (6 bases). Deletions cut 6 bases from V and 0 bases from J, with 13 bases between. The germline gives CDR1 SQVTM, CDR2 ANQGSEA. The CDR3 length is 14 residues. Written as DNA, the CDR3 is TGCAGCGTGGACTCAGGGGATAGCACAGATACGCAGTATTTT. Amino acid sequence: CSVDSGDSTDTQYF.

This clonotype occurred many times. This rearrangement joins TRBV29-1 to TRBJ2-7, with TRBD1 matching 8 bases. There are 13 residues in the CDR3. With V trimmed by 7 bases and J by 2 bases, 7 bases remained unmatched. Germline V gives CDR1 SQVTM, CDR2 ANQGSEA. CDR3 DNA sequence: TGCAGCGGTTCCGACAGGGGACCCTACGAGCAGTACTTC. Its translation: CSGSDRGPYEQYF.

This clonotype was recorded many times. The CDR3 DNA is TGTGCCAGCAGTTATGACAGGGGATTTATTACCCCGGAACATCAGCCCCAGCATTTT. This encodes CASSYDRGFITPEHQPQHF. V gene TRBV6-2 or TRBV6-3 combines with J gene TRBJ1-5, with 8 nucleotides matching TRBD1. CDR3 length: 19 amino acids. With V trimmed by 3 bases and J by 5 bases, 18 bases remained unmatched. Germline V gene lookup returns CDR1 MNHEY and CDR2 SVGEGT.